Each of the 28 T cell receptor beta chains below was sequenced from the same sample in a study of T cell responses to AZD1222 COVID-19 vaccine. Profiled with immunoSEQ multiplex PCR; TCRdb holds only in-frame clones, not every one. The table records 95,000 to 130,000 clones, 80% to 90% of them present only once. The input for sequencing was peripheral blood, taken on day 0 of MenACWY control vaccination. The receptor source for this set is an adult in good health.

The chain employs TRBV9 and TRBJ1-2; D unclear. Trimming pared 0 bases from V and 7 bases from J, leaving 10 bases between. The CDR3 has 13 amino acids. Germline V gene data show CDR1 as SGDLS and CDR2 as YYNGEE. The CDR3 protein is CASSVEMEGGYTF. In DNA, the CDR3 is TGTGCCAGCAGCGTAGAAATGGAGGGTGGCTACACCTTC.

This chain links TRBV21-1 with TRBJ1-2; the D call of TRBD1 is as the table states it, not checked on the DNA. TRBV21-1 is annotated as a pseudogene. This CDR3 has 15 amino acids. CDR3: CASSKAEQMSNGYTF. Written as DNA, the CDR3 is TGTGCCAGCAGCAAAGCAGAACAGATGAGCAATGGCTACACCTTC.

CDR3 residues: CASSLVSGQNQPQHF. In nucleotides, the CDR3 is TGTGCCAGCAGCTTAGTATCAGGACAGAATCAGCCCCAGCATTTT. V and J are TRBV7-2 and TRBJ1-5; TRBD1 might be the D (6 bases). CDR3 length equals 15 residues. The germline V and J ends were trimmed by 1 base and 4 bases, with 11 bases remaining between them. Germline assignment: CDR1 SGHTA and CDR2 FQGNSA.

This chain joins TRBV11-2 and TRBJ2-2, with 11 bases identical to TRBD1. Germline V gene lookup returns CDR1 SGHAT and CDR2 FQNNGV. The V segment lost 5 bases and the J segment 7 bases; nucleotides outside the gene matches: 6. This CDR3 comprises 15 residues. CDR3 amino acids: CASSPDRGHGGELFF. CDR3 nucleotides: TGTGCCAGCAGCCCGGACAGGGGGCATGGCGGGGAGCTGTTTTTT. The variable domain in full, completed from reference TRBV11-2 and TRBJ2-2, reads EAGVAQSPRYKIIEKRQSVAFWCNPISGHATLYWYQQILGQGPKLLIQFQNNGVVDDSQLPKDRFSAERLKGVDSTLKIQPAKLEDSAVYLCASSPDRGHGGELFFGEGSRLTVL.

CDR3 amino acids: CASSQAWVGFPNSPLHF. Here the CDR3 DNA reads TGTGCCAGCAGCCAAGCGTGGGTGGGATTTCCGAATTCACCCCTCCACTTT. The rearrangement uses TRBV3-1 (or the pseudogene TRBV3-2) and TRBJ1-6; unclear D gene. Trimming shortened V by 1 base and J by 7 bases, and 17 bases separated the two germline ends. The CDR3 covers 17 residues. CDR1 and CDR2 from the germline V gene are LGHDT and YNNKEL (reference sequence).

The V gene is TRBV2, the J gene TRBJ1-2; no clear D gene. CDR1 and CDR2 from the germline V gene are SNHLY and FYNNEI. This CDR3 contains 13 residues. The V end was cut by 6 bases, the J end by 2 bases, with 10 bases between. CDR3 in DNA: TGTGCCAGCAGAGCCACTAACAACTATGGCTACACCTTC. It is translated as CASRATNNYGYTF.

V and J are TRBV6-6 and TRBJ2-2; 8 bases line up with TRBD2. The V gene end was trimmed by 2 bases and the J gene end by 7 bases; junction bases not matched to a gene: 9. Germline loops: CDR1 MNHNY, CDR2 SVGAGI (reference sequence). This CDR3 has 16 amino acids. CDR3 coding DNA: TGTGCCAGCAGTTACGGTGGCGGGGGGCCCGTCGGGGAGCTGTTTTTT. Residues: CASSYGGGGPVGELFF.

This chain links TRBV10-3 with TRBJ1-1; no definite D call. Germline V lookup: CDR1 ENHRY, CDR2 SYGVKD. The CDR3 loop spans 11 amino acids. V was cut by 10 bases and J by 3 bases, with 9 bases left in between. The chain's CDR3 is CATAWDTEAFF. The CDR3 coding sequence is TGTGCCACCGCTTGGGACACTGAAGCTTTCTTT.

The genes are TRBV27 and TRBJ1-1; D gene unclear. Deletions cut 8 bases from V and 0 bases from J, with 16 bases between. The germline V gene has CDR1 MNHEY and CDR2 SMNVEV (reference sequence). The CDR3 extends over 15 amino acids. The CDR3 nucleotides are TGTGCCAGCTCATATATGGGAACTATGAACACTGAAGCTTTCTTT. It yields the protein CASSYMGTMNTEAFF.

This chain uses TRBV6-5 with TRBJ1-6, with 8 bases that match TRBD1. The CDR3 has 16 residues. CDR1 and CDR2 from the germline V gene are MNHEY and SVGAGI. V dropped 2 bases and J dropped 6; count of bases not matched to a gene: 6. The DNA for the CDR3 is TGTGCCAGCAGTTACGCCGGGACAGGCCCTAATTCACCCCTCCACTTT. It codes for CASSYAGTGPNSPLHF.

The CDR3 loop is CASSFGTGSYEQYF. The CDR3 DNA reads as TGTGCCAGCAGCTTCGGGACAGGGTCCTACGAGCAGTACTTC. The chain carries TRBV5-4 and TRBJ2-7; 9 nucleotides agree with TRBD1. V gave up 2 bases and J gave up 1 base; unmatched junction bases: 1. Looked up from germline, CDR1 is SGHNT and CDR2 is YYREEE (reference sequence). The CDR3 consists of 14 residues.

This chain links TRBV9 with TRBJ2-5; no firm D call. This CDR3 is built from 13 residues. Germline CDR1 is SGDLS and CDR2 is YYNGEE. V was cut by 0 bases and J by 5 bases, with 8 bases left in between. The CDR3 spells CASSVGDSETQYF. The CDR3 nucleotides read TGTGCCAGCAGCGTAGGGGATAGCGAGACCCAGTACTTC. Supplemented by reference TRBV9 and TRBJ2-5, the full variable domain reads DSGVTQTPKHLITATGQRVTLRCSPRSGDLSVYWYQQSLDQGLQFLIQYYNGEERAKGNILERFSAQQFPDLHSELNLSSLELGDSALYFCASSVGDSETQYFGPGTRLLVL.

The V and J genes are TRBV28 and TRBJ1-2; TRBD1 agrees at 9 bases. This CDR3 contains 15 residues. Germline values: CDR1 MDHEN, CDR2 SYDVKM. Trimming removed 6 bases from V and 4 bases from J; junction bases left unmatched: 9. CDR3 region: CASRTGQGRIYGYTF. CDR3 DNA: TGTGCCAGCAGGACGGGACAGGGCCGGATCTATGGCTACACCTTC.

The rearrangement uses TRBV5-1 and TRBJ2-4; 7 bases are a match to TRBD1. Germline CDR1 SGHRS, CDR2 YFSETQ. Germline trimming cut 1 base from V and 7 bases from J; bases unmatched to any gene: 2. The CDR3 consists of 13 residues. The CDR3 bases are TGCGCCAGCAGCTTGAACAGGGGCAACATTCAGTACTTC. It encodes CASSLNRGNIQYF.

V gene TRBV5-1 combines with J gene TRBJ1-2, with TRBD1 matching over 10 bases. CDR1 SGHRS and CDR2 YFSETQ come from the germline V gene. Unmatched junction bases numbered 7, after V lost 2 bases and J lost 6 bases. The CDR3 has 15 residues. The CDR3 protein is CASSLATGGSDGYTF. The CDR3 DNA sequence: TGCGCCAGCAGCTTAGCGACAGGGGGCTCAGATGGCTACACCTTC.

The chain is built from TRBV7-2 and TRBJ2-1; TRBD2 might be the D (6 bases). Trimming pared 5 bases from V and 6 bases from J, leaving 14 bases between. Germline CDR1 SGHTA, CDR2 FQGNSA. CDR3 length: 14 residues. The CDR3 DNA sequence: TGTGCCAGCAGCCCTGAGAAGGGACTCAATGAGCAGTTCTTC. Its translation: CASSPEKGLNEQFF.

The genes are TRBV11-2 and TRBJ2-7, with no clear D. Germline-derived CDR1 and CDR2 are SGHAT and FQNNGV. CDR3 length: 11 residues. V gave up 1 base and J gave up 6 bases, with 4 bases separating them. This chain's CDR3 is CASSLGIEQYF. Here the CDR3 DNA reads TGTGCCAGCAGCTTAGGGATCGAGCAGTACTTC.

The genes are TRBV10-3 and TRBJ1-2, with 7 bases identical to TRBD1. The germline V gene has CDR1 ENHRY and CDR2 SYGVKD. The CDR3 sequence is 16 residues long. V shed 3 bases, J shed 4 bases, and the junction held 11 bases outside the gene matches. In DNA, the CDR3 is TGTGCCATCAGTGACGTGGGGACAGAGCCCAGCTATGGCTACACCTTC. This gives the protein CAISDVGTEPSYGYTF.

This chain uses TRBV3-1 (or the pseudogene TRBV3-2) with TRBJ2-7, with a tentative D call TRBD1 (6 bases). CDR1 LGHDT and CDR2 YNNKEL come from the germline V gene (reference sequence). V shed 5 bases and J shed 9 bases, with 14 bases lying between them. This CDR3 is built from 12 residues. The CDR3 region is CASSSGDRGQYF. In DNA, the CDR3 is TGTGCCAGCAGCTCAGGGGATCGGGGGCAGTACTTC.

V usage is TRBV15 and J usage is TRBJ1-6, with TRBD1 matching 10 bases. This CDR3 comprises 14 residues. CDR1 and CDR2 (germline): LNHNV, YYDKDF (reference sequence). J gave up 9 bases and V 1 base, and 0 bases lay outside the gene matches. The CDR3 spells CATSRGQGASPLHF. The CDR3 bases are TGTGCCACCAGCAGAGGACAGGGGGCTTCACCCCTCCACTTT.

This clone was recorded a few times. V gene TRBV7-9 combines with J gene TRBJ2-5; TRBD1 agrees at 10 bases. Germline V gene sequence: CDR1 SEHNR, CDR2 FQNEAQ (reference sequence). The ends lost 5 bases at V and 2 bases at J; junction bases unmatched: 8. The CDR3 extends over 16 amino acids. The CDR3 spells CASSPGDRGQQETQYF. The CDR3 DNA reads as TGTGCCAGCAGCCCCGGAGACAGGGGGCAACAAGAGACCCAGTACTTC. The entire variable domain, with the rest obtained from reference TRBV7-9 and TRBJ2-5, is as follows: DTGVSQNPRHKITKRGQNVTFRCDPISEHNRLYWYRQTLGQGPEFLTYFQNEAQLEKSRLLSDRFSAERPKGSFSTLEIQRTEQGDSAMYLCASSPGDRGQQETQYFGPGTRLLVL.

V gene TRBV2 combines with J gene TRBJ2-1; 10 bases align to TRBD2. This CDR3 spans 14 amino acids. Germline V gene data show CDR1 as SNHLY and CDR2 as FYNNEI. The V and J ends lost 6 bases and 7 bases, in that order; junction bases with no gene match: 6. CDR3: CASRTGTSVNEQFF. CDR3 DNA sequence: TGTGCCAGCAGAACCGGGACTAGCGTTAATGAGCAGTTCTTC.

V and J are TRBV7-6 and TRBJ2-5; TRBD2 aligns across 11 bases. The CDR3 spans 15 residues. Germline CDR1 SGHVS, CDR2 FNYEAQ. The ends lost 2 bases at V and 4 bases at J; junction bases unmatched: 3. CDR3 protein: CASSLLAGGGETQYF. In nucleotides, the CDR3 is TGTGCCAGCAGCTTACTAGCGGGGGGTGGAGAGACCCAGTACTTC. Drawing the rest from reference TRBV7-6 and TRBJ2-5, the complete variable domain is GAGVSQSPRYKVTKRGQDVALRCDPISGHVSLYWYRQALGQGPEFLTYFNYEAQQDKSGLPNDRFSAERPEGSISTLTIQRTEQRDSAMYRCASSLLAGGGETQYFGPGTRLLVL.

The chain joins TRBV23-1 to TRBJ1-4, with TRBD1 as a possible D gene (5 bases). TRBV23-1 is placed among ORFs of uncertain function. Trimming left V 8 bases short and J 4 bases short, with 20 bases between. This CDR3 is built from 16 residues. This CDR3 is CASAAERGLDNEKLFF. The DNA of the CDR3 is TGCGCCAGCGCAGCGGAAAGGGGTTTGGATAATGAAAAACTGTTTTTT.

The rearrangement links TRBV19 to TRBJ2-7; D call uncertain. Germline loops: CDR1 LNHDA, CDR2 SQIVND (reference sequence). The CDR3 contains 14 residues. The ends were cut back, 1 base at V and 1 base at J, with 8 bases in the middle. This CDR3 reads CASSIAPTSYEQYF. The CDR3 coding sequence is TGTGCCAGTAGTATAGCCCCAACTTCCTACGAGCAGTACTTC.

V gene TRBV5-4 combines with J gene TRBJ2-6; tentatively, D is TRBD1 (6 bases). V dropped 0 bases and J dropped 0 bases, with 10 bases sitting between them. The CDR3 spans 17 residues. Germline V CDR1 and CDR2: SGHNT, YYREEE (reference sequence). CDR3: CASSLDRVGSGANVLTF. CDR3 nucleotides: TGTGCCAGCAGCTTGGACAGGGTAGGCTCTGGGGCCAACGTCCTGACTTTC.

The genes are TRBV3-1 (or the pseudogene TRBV3-2) and TRBJ1-1; 7 bases map to TRBD1. Trimming at V came to 1 base and at J to 3 bases, leaving 2 bases not matched to a gene. Germline CDR1 reads LGHDT; CDR2 reads YNNKEL (reference sequence). The CDR3 totals 14 residues. The DNA of the CDR3 is TGTGCCAGCAGCCAAGCACAGGGGTACACTGAAGCTTTCTTT. Protein: CASSQAQGYTEAFF.

The V gene is TRBV19, the J gene TRBJ1-2; TRBD1 might be the D (6 bases). The CDR3 runs to 16 residues. Between the trimmed V and J ends, which lost 5 bases and 1 base, there was a span of 17 bases. The germline gives CDR1 LNHDA, CDR2 SQIVND (reference sequence). CDR3: CASSPTGPRDNYGYTF. CDR3 sequence (DNA): TGTGCCAGTAGTCCTACAGGGCCGAGGGATAACTATGGCTACACCTTC.